The next 7 T cell receptor beta chains were all read from a single sample in a study of blood T cell repertoires in COVID-19. The method was immunoSEQ multiplex PCR; TCRdb's version includes in-frame clones alone and lacks a portion of them. The sample includes 150,000 to 200,000 clones, 94% of them seen just once. Sequenced input: peripheral blood. Source of these receptors: a man aged 25-40 years with COVID-19, enrolled during active disease.

This sequence joins TRBV27 and TRBJ1-2, with 8 bases lining up with TRBD1. The germline CDR1 and CDR2 sequences are MNHEY and SMNVEV (reference sequence). This CDR3 region has 15 residues. The trim removed 0 bases at V and 0 bases at J, leaving 0 bases unmatched. CDR3 residues: CASSLSTGANYGYTF. Written as DNA, the CDR3 is TGTGCCAGCAGTTTATCGACAGGGGCTAACTATGGCTACACCTTC.

The rearrangement joins TRBV5-5 to TRBJ2-1, with 7 nucleotides matching TRBD1. This CDR3 has 17 residues. The trim removed 0 bases at V and 0 bases at J, leaving 6 bases unmatched. CDR1 and CDR2 (germline): SGHKS, YYEKEE (reference sequence). The CDR3 nucleotides are TGTGCCAGCAGCTTGGAGGGGGCAGGACCCTCCTACAATGAGCAGTTCTTC. Encoded protein: CASSLEGAGPSYNEQFF.

This chain connects TRBV5-6 to TRBJ2-7; 7 nucleotides align to TRBD2. V dropped 6 bases and J dropped 5; count of bases not matched to a gene: 5. The CDR3 is 12 residues long. The germline gives CDR1 SGHDT, CDR2 YYEEEE. The CDR3: CASTSRGDEQYF. The CDR3 DNA reads as TGTGCCAGCACCAGCCGGGGGGACGAGCAGTACTTC.

The rearrangement links TRBV19 to TRBJ1-5; 8 nucleotides align to TRBD1. The length of the CDR3 is 13 residues. The junction had 0 bases not matched to a gene; V was cut back by 3 bases and J by 5 bases. Looked up from germline, CDR1 is LNHDA and CDR2 is SQIVND (reference sequence). CDR3 sequence reads: CASSMDRDQPQHF. CDR3 nucleotide sequence: TGTGCCAGTAGTATGGACAGGGATCAGCCCCAGCATTTT.

In DNA, the CDR3 is TGTGCCACCAGCAGAGTTCGAGAACAGGGCGGTGAAAAACTGTTTTTT. Its translation: CATSRVREQGGEKLFF. J is TRBJ1-4 and V is TRBV15, with TRBD1 as a possible D gene (6 bases). Germline V lookup: CDR1 LNHNV, CDR2 YYDKDF (reference sequence). Trimming shortened V by 1 base and J by 7 bases, and 16 bases separated the two germline ends. The CDR3 extends over 16 amino acids.

The rearrangement joins TRBV5-1 to TRBJ1-2; 7 positions agree with TRBD1. The ends lost 2 bases at V and 4 bases at J; junction bases unmatched: 5. The CDR3 runs to 14 residues. CDR1 SGHRS and CDR2 YFSETQ come from the germline V gene. The CDR3 spells CASSFTGETYGYTF. In DNA, the CDR3 is TGCGCCAGCAGCTTCACAGGGGAGACCTATGGCTACACCTTC.

On this clone: The same CDR3 can be traced to other DNA sequences in this sample. The V call is TRBV3-1 (or the pseudogene TRBV3-2), the J call TRBJ2-7; 10 nucleotides line up with TRBD1. In germline, CDR1 is LGHDT, CDR2 YNNKEL (reference sequence). V shed 7 bases, J shed 2 bases, and the junction held 5 bases outside the gene matches. CDR3 size: 14 residues. In nucleotides, the CDR3 is TGTGCCAGCAATCCGGGACAGGGGACCTACGAGCAGTACTTC. Its protein is CASNPGQGTYEQYF.